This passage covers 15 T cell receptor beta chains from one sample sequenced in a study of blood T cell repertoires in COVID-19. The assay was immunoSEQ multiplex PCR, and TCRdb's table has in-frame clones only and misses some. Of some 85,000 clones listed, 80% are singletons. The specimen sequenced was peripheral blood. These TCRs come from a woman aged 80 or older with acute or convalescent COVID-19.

CDR3 protein: CASSYTSGTSYEQYF. CDR3 coding DNA: TGTGCCAGCAGTTACACTAGCGGGACCTCCTACGAGCAGTACTTC. The chain uses TRBV6-5 and TRBJ2-7, with 10 bases fitting TRBD2. J gave up 0 bases and V 2 bases, and 1 base lay outside the gene matches. The CDR3 loop spans 15 amino acids. Germline-derived CDR1 and CDR2 are MNHEY and SVGAGI.

The chain's CDR3 is CASSASRGQPQHF. CDR3 in DNA: TGTGCCAGCAGCGCCTCGCGCGGTCAGCCCCAGCATTTT. This sequence joins TRBV12-3 or TRBV12-4 and TRBJ1-5; D is ambiguous. V gave up 6 bases and J gave up 6 bases, with 12 bases separating them. The CDR3 is 13 amino acids.

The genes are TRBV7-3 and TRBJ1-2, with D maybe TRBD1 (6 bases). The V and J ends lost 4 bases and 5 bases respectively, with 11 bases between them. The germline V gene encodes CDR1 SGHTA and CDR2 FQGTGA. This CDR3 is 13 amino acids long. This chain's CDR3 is CASSSAQGYGYTF. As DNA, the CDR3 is TGTGCCAGCAGCTCCGCACAGGGATATGGCTACACCTTC.

The DNA of the CDR3 is TGTGCCAGCAGTTACTCAGCGGGACGAGTAGATACGCAGTATTTT. Translated: CASSYSAGRVDTQYF. V is TRBV6-5 and J is TRBJ2-3, with 7 bases identical to TRBD2. V gave up 0 bases and J gave up 5 bases; unmatched junction bases: 5. CDR1 MNHEY and CDR2 SVGAGI come from the germline V gene. The CDR3 is 15 residues long.

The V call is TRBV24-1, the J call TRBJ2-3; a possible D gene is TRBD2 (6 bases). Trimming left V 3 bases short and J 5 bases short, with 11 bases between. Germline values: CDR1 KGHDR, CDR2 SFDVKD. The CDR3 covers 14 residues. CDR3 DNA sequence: TGTGCCACCAGTGATCTTCCGGGACTAGATACGCAGTATTTT. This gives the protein CATSDLPGLDTQYF.

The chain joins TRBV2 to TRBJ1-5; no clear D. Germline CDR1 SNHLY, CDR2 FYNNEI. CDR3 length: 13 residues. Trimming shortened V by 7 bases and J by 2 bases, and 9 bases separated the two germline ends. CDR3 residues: CASKRAGNQPQHF. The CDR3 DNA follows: TGTGCCAGCAAGAGGGCGGGCAATCAGCCCCAGCATTTT.

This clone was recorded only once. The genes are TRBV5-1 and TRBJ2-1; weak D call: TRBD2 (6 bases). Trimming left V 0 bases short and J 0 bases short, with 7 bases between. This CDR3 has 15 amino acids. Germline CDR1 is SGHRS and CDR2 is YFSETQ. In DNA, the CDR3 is TGCGCCAGCAGCTTGGGGGGAGGCTCCTACAATGAGCAGTTCTTC. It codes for CASSLGGGSYNEQFF.

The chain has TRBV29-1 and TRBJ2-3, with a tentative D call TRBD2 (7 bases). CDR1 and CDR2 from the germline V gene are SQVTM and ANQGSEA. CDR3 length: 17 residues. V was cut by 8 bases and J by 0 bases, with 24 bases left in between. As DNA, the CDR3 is TGCAGCCTTCACGGGGGGCCGGGCATCGGAAGCACAGATACGCAGTATTTT. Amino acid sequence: CSLHGGPGIGSTDTQYF.

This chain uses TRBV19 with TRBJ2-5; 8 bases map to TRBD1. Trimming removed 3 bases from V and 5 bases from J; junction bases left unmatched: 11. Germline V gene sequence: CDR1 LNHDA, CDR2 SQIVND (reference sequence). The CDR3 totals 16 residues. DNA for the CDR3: TGTGCCAGTAGTATTGGTCCATCAGGGGGCAGGGAGACCCAGTACTTC. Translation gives CASSIGPSGGRETQYF.

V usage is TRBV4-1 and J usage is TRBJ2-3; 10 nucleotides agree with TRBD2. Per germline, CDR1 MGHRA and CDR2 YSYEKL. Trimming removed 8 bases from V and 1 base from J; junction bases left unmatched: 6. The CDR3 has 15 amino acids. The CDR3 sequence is CASGSGRDRTDTQYF. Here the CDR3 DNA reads TGCGCCAGCGGAAGCGGGAGGGACCGCACAGATACGCAGTATTTT.

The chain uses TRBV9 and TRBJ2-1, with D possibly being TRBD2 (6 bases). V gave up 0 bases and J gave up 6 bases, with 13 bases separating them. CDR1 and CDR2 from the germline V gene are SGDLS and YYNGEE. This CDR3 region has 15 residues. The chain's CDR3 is CASSVVGVSGNEQFF. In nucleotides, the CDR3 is TGTGCCAGCAGCGTAGTGGGAGTTAGCGGCAATGAGCAGTTCTTC.

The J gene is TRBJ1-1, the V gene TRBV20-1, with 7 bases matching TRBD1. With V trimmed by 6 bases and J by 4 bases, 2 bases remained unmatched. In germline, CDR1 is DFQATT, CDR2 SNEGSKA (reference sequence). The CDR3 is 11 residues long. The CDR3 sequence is CSATGVTEAFF. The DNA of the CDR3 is TGCAGTGCAACAGGGGTCACTGAAGCTTTCTTT.

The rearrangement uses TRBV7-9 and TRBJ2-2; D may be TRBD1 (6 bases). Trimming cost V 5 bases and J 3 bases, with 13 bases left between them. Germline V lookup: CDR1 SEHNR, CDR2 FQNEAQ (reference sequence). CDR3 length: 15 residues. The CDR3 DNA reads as TGTGCCAGCAGCCGCCGACAGGCGGACACCGGGGAGCTGTTTTTT. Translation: CASSRRQADTGELFF.

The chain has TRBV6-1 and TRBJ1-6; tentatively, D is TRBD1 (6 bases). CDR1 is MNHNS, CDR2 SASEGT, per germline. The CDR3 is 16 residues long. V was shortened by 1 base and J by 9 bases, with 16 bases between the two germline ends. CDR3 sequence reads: CASSEVRGAQGSPLHF. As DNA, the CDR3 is TGTGCCAGCAGTGAAGTGCGGGGGGCGCAGGGTTCACCCCTCCACTTT.

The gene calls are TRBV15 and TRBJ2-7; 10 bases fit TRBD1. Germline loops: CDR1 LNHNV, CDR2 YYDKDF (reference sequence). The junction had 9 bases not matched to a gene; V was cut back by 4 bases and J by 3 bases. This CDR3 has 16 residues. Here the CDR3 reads CATSKSEGQGSYEQYF. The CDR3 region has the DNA TGTGCCACCAGCAAATCTGAGGGACAGGGGAGCTACGAGCAGTACTTC.